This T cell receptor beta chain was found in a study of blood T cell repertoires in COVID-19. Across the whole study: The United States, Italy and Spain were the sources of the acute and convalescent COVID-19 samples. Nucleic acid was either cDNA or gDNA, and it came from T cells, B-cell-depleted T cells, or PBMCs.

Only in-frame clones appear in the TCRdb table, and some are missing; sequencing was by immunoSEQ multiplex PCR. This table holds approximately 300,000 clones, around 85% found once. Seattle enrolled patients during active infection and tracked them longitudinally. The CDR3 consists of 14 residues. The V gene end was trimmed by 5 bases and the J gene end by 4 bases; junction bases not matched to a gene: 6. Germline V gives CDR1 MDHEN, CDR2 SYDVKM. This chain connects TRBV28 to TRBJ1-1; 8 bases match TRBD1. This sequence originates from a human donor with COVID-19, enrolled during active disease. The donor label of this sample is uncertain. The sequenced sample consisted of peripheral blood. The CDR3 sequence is CASSREQGVTEAFF. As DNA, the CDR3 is TGTGCCAGCAGTCGTGAACAGGGGGTCACTGAAGCTTTCTTT.